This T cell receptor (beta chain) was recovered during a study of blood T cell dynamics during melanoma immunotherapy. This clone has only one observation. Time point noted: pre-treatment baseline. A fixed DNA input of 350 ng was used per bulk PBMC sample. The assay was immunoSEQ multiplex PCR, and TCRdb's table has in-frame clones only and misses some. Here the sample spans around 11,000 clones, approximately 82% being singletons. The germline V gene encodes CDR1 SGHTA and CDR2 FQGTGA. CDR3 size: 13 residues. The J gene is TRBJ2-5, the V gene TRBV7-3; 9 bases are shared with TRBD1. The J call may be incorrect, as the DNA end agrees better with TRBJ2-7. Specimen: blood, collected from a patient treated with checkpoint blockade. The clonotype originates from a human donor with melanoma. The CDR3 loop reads CASSSGQGTEQYF. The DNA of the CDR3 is TGTGCCAGCAGCTCTGGACAGGGGACCGAGCAGTACTTC.